The TCR beta chain under discussion was sequenced for a study of blood T cell repertoires in COVID-19. The CDR3 has 14 amino acids. Germline V gene data show CDR1 as MDHEN and CDR2 as SYDVKM. V lost 6 bases to trimming and J lost 7 bases, with 13 bases between them. This table comes from immunoSEQ multiplex PCR, and its TCRdb copy is limited to in-frame clones, with some not included. The top ten hold approximately 14% of the sample, which has approximately 230,000 clones, around 88% seen once. The rearrangement joins TRBV28 to TRBJ1-6; D might be TRBD1 (6 bases). The origin of this receptor is a woman between 45 and 65 years old with acute COVID-19. Material: PBMCs or T cells enriched from blood (not recorded which). CDR3 residues: CASRRTGLNSPLHF. The DNA of the CDR3 is TGTGCCAGCAGACGAACAGGGTTGAATTCACCCCTCCACTTT.